The 16 T cell receptor beta chains below come from one sample, sequenced in a study of neurological immune-mediated disorders. TCRdb called the 5' RACE reads again in MiXCR, with one record for every CDR3 protein. The table includes roughly 65,000 distinct CDR3 sequences, over 5% detected once. The specimen was PBMCs. Receptor source: a human donor with multiple sclerosis. The donor label of this sample is uncertain.

With respect to this clonotype: A much larger clone differs by one base, so this may be a read error. The chain uses TRBV20-1 and TRBJ1-6; a possible D gene is TRBD1 (5 bases). Germline CDR1 and CDR2: DFQATT and SNEGSKA (reference sequence). The CDR3 extends over 13 amino acids. CDR3 sequence (DNA): TGCAGTGCTAGGGGGGTCCTTAATTCACCCTTCCACTTT. Translated, it gives CSARGVLNSPFHF.

Ten or more counts support this clonotype. This CDR3 is CASSSDRGLSVDTEAFF. The CDR3 bases are TGTGCCAGCAGCTCTGACAGGGGGCTTTCAGTGGACACTGAAGCTTTCTTT. The chain is built from TRBV13 and TRBJ1-1, with 10 positions matching TRBD1. The CDR3 is 17 residues long. With V trimmed by 4 bases and J by 3 bases, 11 bases remained unmatched. Germline V gene sequence: CDR1 PRHDT, CDR2 FYEKMQ (reference sequence).

This clonotype was detected ten times or more. V is TRBV9 and J is TRBJ2-1; D is perhaps TRBD1 (8 bases). The V gene's germline CDR1 is SGDLS and CDR2 YYNGEE. V shed 1 base and J shed 4 bases, with 12 bases lying between them. This CDR3 comprises 15 residues. CDR3 sequence reads: CASSVLQGGYNEQFF. Written as DNA, the CDR3 is TGTGCCAGCAGCGTATTACAGGGGGGGTACAATGAGCAGTTCTTC.

Ten or more counts support this clonotype. The CDR3 loop reads CASSQDGVRRNTGELFF. The CDR3 region has the DNA TGTGCCAGCAGCCAAGATGGTGTTCGGAGAAACACCGGGGAGCTGTTTTTT. This chain joins TRBV3-1 and TRBJ2-2; D unclear. Germline assignment: CDR1 LGHDT and CDR2 YNNKEL (reference sequence). Trimming cost V 0 bases and J 2 bases, with 13 bases left between them. This CDR3 has 17 amino acids.

This clonotype appeared a few times. The CDR3 DNA is TGTGCCAGCAGTGACCCCGGGACAGGCGACGCCGAGGGGGCCCAGCATTTT. Its translation is CASSDPGTGDAEGAQHF. The rearrangement links TRBV12-3 or TRBV12-4 to TRBJ1-5; 8 bases line up with TRBD1. V was pared by 5 bases and J by 11 bases, with 20 bases of the junction left unmatched. The CDR3 consists of 17 residues.

This clonotype was counted at least ten times. This chain links TRBV6-6 with TRBJ2-7; unclear D gene. CDR3 length: 11 residues. Germline assignment: CDR1 MNHNY and CDR2 SVGAGI (reference sequence). Trimming shortened V by 7 bases and J by 4 bases, and 8 bases separated the two germline ends. CDR3 sequence reads: CASKEEYEQYF. In DNA form, the CDR3 reads TGTGCCAGCAAAGAGGAGTACGAGCAGTACTTC.

This clonotype was observed at least ten times. This rearrangement joins TRBV5-1 to TRBJ2-4; 14 positions match TRBD2. CDR3 length: 14 residues. The V gene end was trimmed by 4 bases and the J gene end by 15 bases; junction bases not matched to a gene: 9. Per the germline V gene, CDR1 is SGHRS and CDR2 is YFSETQ. CDR3 nucleotides: TGCGCCAGCAGCCCGACTAGCGGGGGGGCCGGGATGTACTTC. It encodes CASSPTSGGAGMYF.

This clonotype appeared many times. The rearrangement uses TRBV20-1 and TRBJ2-1; a weak D match, TRBD2 (6 bases). The V and J ends lost 0 bases and 1 base respectively, with 16 bases between them. This CDR3 region has 17 residues. The germline V gene has CDR1 DFQATT and CDR2 SNEGSKA (reference sequence). CDR3 region: CSARDVGGSGSYNEQFF. CDR3 bases: TGCAGTGCTAGAGATGTTGGCGGTAGCGGTTCCTACAATGAGCAGTTCTTC.

This clonotype showed up many times. The chain joins TRBV6-5 to TRBJ2-7, with D unclear. V lost 6 bases, J lost 4 bases, and 10 bases lay in between. This CDR3 has 12 residues. Looked up from germline, CDR1 is MNHEY and CDR2 is SVGAGI. The CDR3 DNA is TGTGCCAGCAGGCGGTCCCAATACGAGCAGTACTTC. It translates to CASRRSQYEQYF.

This clonotype was observed many times. The V gene is TRBV7-6, the J gene TRBJ2-2; no definite D call. V lost 5 bases and J 7 bases, leaving 11 bases between the germline ends. Germline V gene data show CDR1 as SGHVS and CDR2 as FNYEAQ. The CDR3 runs 13 residues. CDR3 bases: TGTGCCAGCAGCCTACTGAAAGGCGGGGAGCTGTTTTTT. This codes for CASSLLKGGELFF.

This clonotype came up many times. This chain uses TRBV20-1 with TRBJ1-3, with D hard to call. With 3 bases removed from V and 8 bases from J, the gap between germline ends came to 17 bases. This CDR3 is 14 amino acids long. Germline V gene sequence: CDR1 DFQATT, CDR2 SNEGSKA (reference sequence). The chain's CDR3 is CSARGPNLGDTIYF. The CDR3 DNA is TGCAGTGCTAGGGGTCCGAACCTCGGGGACACCATATATTTT.

This clonotype has at least ten counts. The rearrangement uses TRBV2 and TRBJ2-5; 14 positions match TRBD2. The CDR3 sequence is 18 residues long. The junction had 14 bases not matched to a gene; V was cut back by 6 bases and J by 5 bases. CDR1 SNHLY and CDR2 FYNNEI come from the germline V gene. The CDR3 coding sequence is TGTGCCAGCAGAACCGGGACTAGCGGGGGAGACTTTCGGGAGACCCAGTACTTC. Encoded protein: CASRTGTSGGDFRETQYF.

Many counts were recorded for this clonotype. The chain carries TRBV20-1 and TRBJ1-1; 7 bases are shared with TRBD1. The CDR3 consists of 14 residues. J lost 3 bases, V lost 1 base, and 5 bases had no gene match. Per germline, CDR1 DFQATT and CDR2 SNEGSKA (reference sequence). CDR3 sequence reads: CSARVAGGDTEAFF. DNA of the CDR3: TGCAGTGCTAGAGTCGCAGGGGGGGACACTGAAGCTTTCTTT.

This clonotype was counted at least ten times. Sequence at one end of the junction differs from germline and may be a read error. The chain couples TRBV7-2 to TRBJ1-1; possibly TRBD1 for D (5 bases). The CDR3 covers 14 residues. The germline V gene encodes CDR1 SGHTA and CDR2 FQGNSA. The CDR3 DNA is TGTGCCAGCAGTTTAGCGGGGGGACCGACTGAAGCTTTCTTT. Its translation: CASSLAGGPTEAFF.

This clonotype was counted only a few times. J is TRBJ2-7 and V is TRBV12-3 or TRBV12-4, with D maybe TRBD1 (5 bases). The V end was cut by 4 bases, the J end by 4 bases, with 11 bases between. This CDR3 has 13 residues. The DNA of the CDR3 is TGTGCCAGCAGTTCGGGCACAGGTTACGAGCAGTACTTC. It translates to CASSSGTGYEQYF.

This clonotype was counted a few times. Here the CDR3 reads CASSFFLRVNEQFF. DNA of the CDR3: TGCGCCAGCAGTTTTTTTTTGAGGGTCAATGAGCAGTTCTTC. The chain has TRBV5-1 and TRBJ2-1; possible D gene TRBD2, 5 bases. V lost 5 bases and J 6 bases, leaving 15 bases between the germline ends. Germline values: CDR1 SGHRS, CDR2 YFSETQ. CDR3 length: 14 amino acids. Supplemented by reference TRBV5-1 and TRBJ2-1, the full variable domain reads KAGVTQTPRYLIKTRGQQVTLSCSPISGHRSVSWYQQTPGQGLQFLFEYFSETQRNKGNFPGRFSGRQFSNSRSEMNVSTLELGDSALYLCASSFFLRVNEQFFGPGTRLTVL.